Below, 32 T cell receptor beta chains from the same sample are listed, as sequenced in a study of Graves' ophthalmopathy and Graves' hyperthyroidism (dated by TCRdb to the late 2010s). TCRdb lists the instrument as Illumina HiSeq 2000. TCR beta CDR3 regions were amplified from RNA transcripts for repertoire sequencing. The first round of RT-PCR was done with HTBI primers and the Qiagen OneStep RT-PCR kit, and was followed by a second round of multiplex PCR, then size selection and purification. The public reads were reprocessed in TCRdb via fastp at Q25 and MiXCR, keeping in-frame beta chains. Each entry merges the rows of one CDR3 protein and shows their most common DNA and genes. The sample table shows over 150,000 distinct CDR3 sequences, and about 40% are seen once. The top ten clonotypes cover less than 6% of the sample. Sequenced input: peripheral blood. These receptors all stem from a woman aged 40 to 50 with Graves' ophthalmopathy. Donor details come from another sample of the same person, matched by shared clones.

This clonotype was observed many times. The chain links TRBV6-2 or TRBV6-3 to TRBJ1-1; 9 nucleotides line up with TRBD1. CDR1 is MNHEY and CDR2 is SVGEGT in the germline V gene. This CDR3 is 16 amino acids long. The junction had 15 bases not matched to a gene; V was cut back by 2 bases and J by 11 bases. CDR3 DNA: TGTGCCAGCAGTTACGGCGGTTCCGGGACAGGGCGTGATGCTTTCTTT. Its translation: CASSYGGSGTGRDAFF.

The sample holds many counts of this clonotype. The V and J genes are TRBV28 and TRBJ2-7; 9 nucleotides line up with TRBD2. Germline V CDR1 and CDR2: MDHEN, SYDVKM. The CDR3 runs to 15 residues. With 6 bases clipped from V and 0 bases from J, the junction kept 6 bases outside the gene matches. In DNA form, the CDR3 reads TGTGCCAGCAGGGATAGCGGGAGCACCTCCTACGAGCAGTACTTC. Protein: CASRDSGSTSYEQYF.

This clonotype was detected many times. The rearrangement joins TRBV6-2 or TRBV6-3 to TRBJ2-7, with 8 nucleotides matching TRBD2. There are 15 residues in the CDR3. Unmatched junction bases numbered 3, after V lost 2 bases and J lost 0 bases. Germline lookup yields CDR1 MNHEY and CDR2 SVGEGT. The CDR3 reads CASSYLAGGSYEQYF. Written as DNA, the CDR3 is TGTGCCAGCAGTTACCTCGCGGGGGGCTCCTACGAGCAGTACTTC.

The table lists this clonotype with many counts. This rearrangement joins TRBV28 to TRBJ1-5; the D gene is possibly TRBD1 (6 bases). Germline CDR1 is MDHEN and CDR2 is SYDVKM. The CDR3 is made up of 14 amino acids. With 2 bases removed from V and 9 bases from J, the gap between germline ends came to 14 bases. As DNA, the CDR3 is TGTGCCAGCAGTTTAGCTCCACAGGGACGGCCCCAGCATTTT. This codes for CASSLAPQGRPQHF.

The table lists this clonotype with many counts. CDR3 sequence (DNA): TGTGCCAGCGGTGGGGGGGGGCGCGGCTATGGCTACACCTTC. It encodes CASGGGGRGYGYTF. This chain uses TRBV11-2 with TRBJ1-2, with D possibly matching TRBD1 (6 bases). This CDR3 is built from 14 residues. Germline V gives CDR1 SGHAT, CDR2 FQNNGV. The ends were cut back, 8 bases at V and 4 bases at J, with 17 bases in the middle.

This clonotype was seen many times. The gene calls are TRBV28 and TRBJ2-4; tentatively, D is TRBD1 or TRBD2 (5 bases each). CDR3 length: 10 residues. The V and J ends lost 8 bases and 8 bases respectively, with 7 bases between them. Germline V gives CDR1 MDHEN, CDR2 SYDVKM. CDR3: CASGGDIQYF. The CDR3 DNA sequence: TGTGCCAGCGGGGGAGACATTCAGTACTTC.

This clonotype showed up many times. The CDR3 bases are TGTGCCAGCAGCCCCCAAAGGGACGATAGCAATCAGCCCCAGCATTTT. Translation: CASSPQRDDSNQPQHF. The J gene is TRBJ1-5, the V gene TRBV7-8; D is perhaps TRBD1 (5 bases). The germline V gene has CDR1 SGHVS and CDR2 FQNEAQ. The CDR3 loop spans 16 amino acids. Between the trimmed V and J ends, which lost 5 bases and 0 bases, there was a span of 14 bases.

The V gene is TRBV12-3 or TRBV12-4, the J gene TRBJ2-5, with D unresolved. The V and J ends lost 3 bases and 2 bases respectively, with 7 bases between them. The CDR3 runs 13 residues. CDR3 nucleotide sequence: TGTGCCAGCAGTTTTACCATACAAGAGACCCAGTACTTC. This sequence encodes CASSFTIQETQYF.

This clonotype was recorded at least ten times. The V gene is TRBV10-3, the J gene TRBJ2-7; D is unclear. Germline V gene sequence: CDR1 ENHRY, CDR2 SYGVKD. The CDR3 extends over 13 amino acids. Trimming cost V 2 bases and J 4 bases, with 9 bases left between them. CDR3 amino acids: CAISEGQVYEQYF. The CDR3 DNA is TGTGCCATCAGTGAGGGGCAGGTGTACGAGCAGTACTTC.

The chain uses TRBV7-9 and TRBJ2-5, with D unclear. Between the trimmed V and J ends, which lost 2 bases and 2 bases, there was a span of 15 bases. The CDR3 runs to 16 residues. In germline, CDR1 is SEHNR, CDR2 FQNEAQ (reference sequence). In DNA form, the CDR3 reads TGTGCCAGCAGCTTAAGTTCGGCAGGACCTCAAGAGACCCAGTACTTC. It codes for CASSLSSAGPQETQYF.

This chain connects TRBV25-1 to TRBJ2-7, with unresolved D. CDR3 size: 13 residues. Trimming left V 3 bases short and J 4 bases short, with 10 bases between. CDR1 is MGHDK and CDR2 is SYGVNS in the germline V gene. The CDR3 region is CASSDSPPYEQYF. The DNA for the CDR3 is TGTGCCAGCAGTGATTCCCCGCCTTACGAGCAGTACTTC.

In DNA form, the CDR3 reads TGTGCCAGCAGCTTAGCGACAGGACTAGTGAAAGAGACCCAGTACTTC. Translated: CASSLATGLVKETQYF. V gene TRBV7-2 combines with J gene TRBJ2-5; maybe TRBD2 (7 bases). The CDR3 has 16 residues. V lost 0 bases and J lost 3, with 14 bases in between. CDR1 SGHTA and CDR2 FQGNSA come from the germline V gene.

This chain connects TRBV27 to TRBJ1-2, with TRBD1 matching over 7 bases. After removal of 2 bases from V and 5 bases from J, the junction contained 8 bases not matched to a gene. This CDR3 region has 15 residues. Germline CDR1 and CDR2: MNHEY and SMNVEV (reference sequence). CDR3 DNA: TGTGCCAGCAGTTTAAAGGGGGCTACAGGGTATGGCTACACCTTC. Translated: CASSLKGATGYGYTF.

This rearrangement joins TRBV12-3 or TRBV12-4 to TRBJ2-6; 7 bases fit TRBD1. The CDR3 length is 16 residues. Losses at the gene ends were 6 bases for V and 2 bases for J; bases not matched to a gene: 7. The DNA of the CDR3 is TGTGCCAGCAGGAACCTTGGACAGGCTGGGGCCAACGTCCTGACTTTC. It specifies CASRNLGQAGANVLTF.

This clonotype was detected ten times or more. V usage is TRBV6-5 and J usage is TRBJ1-3, with D perhaps TRBD1 (6 bases). The germline V gene has CDR1 MNHEY and CDR2 SVGAGI. The CDR3 consists of 14 residues. V lost 5 bases to trimming and J lost 0 bases, with 8 bases between them. The CDR3 DNA reads TGTGCCAGCAGTCAGGGGTCCTCTGGAAACACCATATATTTT. This gives the protein CASSQGSSGNTIYF.

This chain links TRBV6-5 with TRBJ1-1; no firm D call. Germline assignment: CDR1 MNHEY and CDR2 SVGAGI. The CDR3 totals 13 residues. V lost 1 base, J lost 7 bases, and 10 bases lay in between. The CDR3 nucleotides are TGTGCCAGCAGTTACTTCAGGAGGTATGAAGCTTTCTTT. Protein product: CASSYFRRYEAFF.

CDR3 bases: TGTGCCAGCAGGACCGGACAGGCGTATGGCTACACCTTC. Translating it yields CASRTGQAYGYTF. The rearrangement links TRBV12-3 or TRBV12-4 to TRBJ1-2; 7 nucleotides align to TRBD1. Trimming took 6 bases from V and 5 from J; bases not matched to a gene: 6. The CDR3 is 13 amino acids.

The V call is TRBV27, the J call TRBJ2-2; possible D gene TRBD2, 6 bases. From germline, CDR1 is MNHEY and CDR2 SMNVEV (reference sequence). V dropped 5 bases and J dropped 3 bases, with 13 bases sitting between them. The CDR3 loop spans 15 amino acids. In DNA form, the CDR3 reads TGTGCCAGCAGTCCGACTAGTTTCGACACCGGGGAGCTGTTTTTT. It yields the protein CASSPTSFDTGELFF.

This clonotype came up many times. V and J are TRBV11-2 and TRBJ1-1; D is possibly TRBD1 (6 bases). The CDR3 sequence is 16 residues long. The ends were cut back, 7 bases at V and 1 base at J, with 19 bases in the middle. CDR1 is SGHAT and CDR2 is FQNNGV in the germline V gene. This chain's CDR3 is CASTPARGGSNTEAFF. CDR3 nucleotides: TGTGCCAGCACCCCTGCGCGTGGGGGCTCGAACACTGAAGCTTTCTTT.

V is TRBV30 and J is TRBJ1-5, with 10 bases fitting TRBD1. This CDR3 is built from 14 residues. The V gene end was trimmed by 5 bases and the J gene end by 4 bases; junction bases not matched to a gene: 5. Germline V lookup: CDR1 GTSNPN, CDR2 SVGIG (reference sequence). CDR3 DNA: TGTGCCTGGTCAGCGGACAGGGGGAATCAGCCCCAGCATTTT. Amino acids: CAWSADRGNQPQHF.

This clonotype has only a few counts. The chain combines TRBV6-1 with TRBJ2-5; 8 bases agree with TRBD2. Germline CDR1 and CDR2: MNHNS and SASEGT. The CDR3 sequence is 17 residues long. The V gene end was trimmed by 7 bases and the J gene end by 5 bases; junction bases not matched to a gene: 18. Written as DNA, the CDR3 is TGTGCCAGCACCACAAAATCTAGGGCGGGAGGAGGGGAGACCCAGTACTTC. Translating gives CASTTKSRAGGGETQYF.

V is TRBV6-2 or TRBV6-3 and J is TRBJ1-4; D is unclear. Germline V lookup: CDR1 MNHEY, CDR2 SVGEGT. V was pared by 5 bases and J by 4 bases, with 8 bases between. This CDR3 region has 13 residues. The CDR3 DNA reads TGTGCCAGCAGTGGCTCCCGTAATGAAAAACTGTTTTTT. Encoded protein: CASSGSRNEKLFF.

This chain links TRBV5-1 with TRBJ2-5; D gene ambiguous. Germline-derived CDR1 and CDR2 are SGHRS and YFSETQ. CDR3 length: 16 residues. V lost 4 bases and J lost 3, with 19 bases in between. In nucleotides, the CDR3 is TGCGCCAGCAGCCCCACAGACTCCACTTCAGAAGAGACCCAGTACTTC. Translating it yields CASSPTDSTSEETQYF.

This clonotype was picked up many times. V and J are TRBV5-4 and TRBJ1-2, with TRBD1 identical over 9 bases. J gave up 5 bases and V 2 bases, and 4 bases lay outside the gene matches. The germline CDR1 and CDR2 sequences are SGHNT and YYREEE (reference sequence). CDR3 length equals 14 residues. CDR3 in amino acids: CASSFGTGQYGYTF. CDR3 bases: TGTGCCAGCAGCTTTGGGACAGGGCAGTATGGCTACACCTTC.

The chain links TRBV20-1 to TRBJ2-7, with D maybe TRBD2 (6 bases). The CDR3 consists of 15 residues. Trimming shortened V by 4 bases and J by 3 bases, and 19 bases separated the two germline ends. In germline, CDR1 is DFQATT, CDR2 SNEGSKA (reference sequence). The CDR3 region is CSATPRGDSFYEQYF. For the CDR3, the DNA is TGCAGTGCTACCCCTCGCGGGGACTCTTTCTACGAGCAGTACTTC.

This clonotype occurred many times. J is TRBJ1-1 and V is TRBV6-1, with D hard to call. V was shortened by 6 bases and J by 4 bases, with 18 bases between the two germline ends. CDR1 is MNHNS and CDR2 is SASEGT in the germline V gene. The CDR3 is made up of 15 amino acids. The chain's CDR3 is CASSSYLGGSTEAFF. In DNA form, the CDR3 reads TGTGCCAGCAGCAGCTATCTAGGAGGGTCCACTGAAGCTTTCTTT.

V is TRBV29-1 and J is TRBJ2-7; a weak D match, TRBD2 (6 bases). V lost 5 bases to trimming and J lost 5 bases, with 13 bases between them. Germline CDR1 reads SQVTM; CDR2 reads ANQGSEA. The CDR3 contains 12 residues. The DNA of the CDR3 is TGCAGCGTTTTTGGGACTGCGGACGAGCAGTACTTC. Translated, it gives CSVFGTADEQYF.

The sample holds many counts of this clonotype. The chain combines TRBV9 with TRBJ2-2; 11 bases are shared with TRBD2. Germline values: CDR1 SGDLS, CDR2 YYNGEE. J lost 8 bases, V lost 0 bases, and 6 bases had no gene match. The CDR3 length is 16 residues. CDR3 sequence: CASSVALAGGSGELFF. The CDR3 nucleotides are TGTGCCAGCAGCGTAGCTCTAGCGGGGGGATCTGGGGAGCTGTTTTTT. The full variable domain, with the rest looked up from reference TRBV9 and TRBJ2-2, is DSGVTQTPKHLITATGQRVTLRCSPRSGDLSVYWYQQSLDQGLQFLIQYYNGEERAKGNILERFSAQQFPDLHSELNLSSLELGDSALYFCASSVALAGGSGELFFGEGSRLTVL.

This clonotype has ten or more counts. The chain is built from TRBV9 and TRBJ1-1; D not resolved. Trimming took 0 bases from V and 0 from J, leaving 6 bases between them. This CDR3 comprises 14 residues. Per the germline V gene, CDR1 is SGDLS and CDR2 is YYNGEE. The CDR3 DNA sequence: TGTGCCAGCAGCGTAGAGGAGGTGAACACTGAAGCTTTCTTT. Its protein is CASSVEEVNTEAFF. The full variable domain, in which reference TRBV9 and TRBJ1-1 provide the parts outside the CDR3, is DSGVTQTPKHLITATGQRVTLRCSPRSGDLSVYWYQQSLDQGLQFLIQYYNGEERAKGNILERFSAQQFPDLHSELNLSSLELGDSALYFCASSVEEVNTEAFFGQGTRLTVV.

This rearrangement joins TRBV30 to TRBJ2-5; no clear D gene. The V gene lost 1 base and the J gene lost 5 bases, with 14 bases spanning the gap. Per the germline V gene, CDR1 is GTSNPN and CDR2 is SVGIG (reference sequence). The CDR3 covers 14 residues. The CDR3 sequence is CAWSEGSLSETQYF. CDR3 sequence (DNA): TGTGCCTGGAGTGAAGGGTCCCTTTCTGAGACCCAGTACTTC.

The chain employs TRBV12-3 or TRBV12-4 and TRBJ1-2; D gene uncertain. The CDR3 is made up of 15 amino acids. Deletions cut 4 bases from V and 4 bases from J, with 16 bases between. The DNA of the CDR3 is TGTGCCAGCAGTTCCTCGGACGGAGGAATCTATGGCTACACCTTC. Protein product: CASSSSDGGIYGYTF.

In its sample, this clonotype was seen many times. V usage is TRBV25-1 and J usage is TRBJ2-7; 7 nucleotides align to TRBD1. CDR1 is MGHDK and CDR2 is SYGVNS in the germline V gene. The junction had 2 bases not matched to a gene; V was cut back by 2 bases and J by 4 bases. The length of the CDR3 is 13 residues. CDR3 DNA sequence: TGTGCCAGCAGTGAAAGGACAGGTTACGAGCAGTACTTC. Residues: CASSERTGYEQYF.